These T cell receptor beta chains were read from a single sample in a study of T cells in localized non-small cell lung cancer. Clones were sequenced by immunoSEQ multiplex PCR, and TCRdb holds only the in-frame ones, with some missing. The repertoire holds about 15,000 clones, with 85% to 90% as singletons. Material: peripheral blood, obtained before any cancer treatment. The receptors shown here come from an older female donor with stage I squamous cell lung carcinoma. CDR3s include the opening cysteine and the closing phenylalanine or tryptophan. A D gene is named only where the DNA matches it firmly. The size entry is marked missing in some rows and otherwise reads once, few, many or a size class.

J,size,D,V,CDR3,DNA
TRBJ2-7,NA,TRBD1,TRBV7-9,CASSPSPTGFSYEQYF,TGTGCCAGCAGCCCTTCACCGACAGGGTTTTCCTACGAGCAGTACTTC
TRBJ2-1,NA,NA,TRBV19,CASSGGWGNEQFF,TGTGCCAGTAGCGGGGGTTGGGGCAATGAGCAGTTCTTC
TRBJ2-7,NA,TRBD2,TRBV7-8,CASSITSGRASRLSYEQYF,TGTGCCAGCAGCATTACTAGCGGGAGGGCCTCTAGACTCTCCTACGAGCAGTACTTC
TRBJ2-5,once,NA,TRBV27,CASSFQETQYF,TGTGCCAGCAGTTTCCAAGAGACCCAGTACTTC
TRBJ1-2,NA,NA,TRBV5-1,CASSLNPGADISDGYTF,TGCGCCAGCAGCTTGAATCCGGGGGCGGATATTTCGGATGGCTACACCTTC
TRBJ1-1,NA,NA,TRBV5-1,CATREGINTEAFF,TGCGCCACACGGGAGGGTATAAACACTGAAGCTTTCTTT
TRBJ1-2,NA,TRBD1,TRBV11-2,CASSLDPQNRGKNTF,TGTGCCAGCAGCTTAGATCCCCAAAACAGGGGAAAGAACACCTTC
TRBJ2-5,NA,NA,TRBV18,CASSPIGETQYF,TGTGCCAGCTCACCAATAGGAGAGACCCAGTACTTC
TRBJ1-3,NA,NA,TRBV30,CAWRKRGRGAGNTIYF,TGTGCCTGGAGAAAAAGGGGGAGGGGAGCTGGAAACACCATATATTTT
TRBJ2-5,large,TRBD1,TRBV4-3,CASSPSGTGGFQETQYF,TGCGCCAGCAGCCCATCCGGGACAGGGGGATTCCAAGAGACCCAGTACTTC
TRBJ2-1,NA,NA,TRBV7-2,CASSSRPLLTYNEQFF,TGTGCCAGCAGCTCCAGACCCCTATTGACCTACAATGAGCAGTTCTTC
TRBJ1-4,few,NA,TRBV5-4,CASSLALAGEKLFF,TGTGCCAGCAGCTTGGCACTGGCGGGTGAAAAACTGTTTTTT
TRBJ2-7,NA,TRBD1,TRBV19,CASSPGDRGAYEQYF,TGTGCCAGTAGTCCCGGGGACAGGGGCGCCTACGAGCAGTACTTC
TRBJ2-1,large,TRBD2,TRBV9,CASSPPEREGPNEQFF,TGTGCCAGCAGCCCCCCCGAGCGGGAGGGCCCGAATGAGCAGTTCTTC
TRBJ2-5,NA,TRBD1,TRBV5-4,CASSRGQGETQYF,TGTGCCAGCAGCAGGGGGCAGGGGGAGACCCAGTACTTC
TRBJ1-1,once,NA,TRBV18,CASSRDRQNTEAFF,TGTGCCAGCTCACGGGATAGACAGAACACTGAAGCTTTCTTT
TRBJ1-1,NA,NA,TRBV7-9,CASSLTGNTEAFF,TGTGCCAGCAGCTTAACGGGGAACACTGAAGCTTTCTTT
TRBJ1-5,NA,NA,TRBV19,CASSALQSQPQHF,TGTGCCAGTAGTGCACTACAGAGCCAGCCCCAGCATTTT
TRBJ2-7,NA,NA,TRBV7-6,CASSPDRYEQYF,TGTGCCAGCAGCCCCGACAGGTACGAGCAGTACTTC
TRBJ2-5,NA,TRBD1,TRBV11-3,CASRGQGETQYF,TGTGCCAGCAGGGGACAGGGAGAGACCCAGTACTTC
TRBJ2-1,NA,TRBD1,TRBV5-5,CASSIGQGHLRSYNEQFF,TGTGCCAGCAGCATAGGACAGGGCCACCTTAGATCCTACAATGAGCAGTTCTTC
TRBJ1-5,NA,NA,TRBV19,CASSWGEVANQPQHF,TGTGCCAGTAGTTGGGGGGAAGTGGCCAATCAGCCCCAGCATTTT
TRBJ2-7,NA,NA,TRBV6-5,CASSYGAGGGYEQYF,TGTGCCAGCAGTTACGGGGCAGGGGGAGGCTACGAGCAGTACTTC
TRBJ2-7,NA,NA,TRBV7-8,CASTRGSGYEQYF,TGTGCCAGCACACGAGGTAGCGGCTACGAGCAGTACTTC
TRBJ1-1,NA,NA,TRBV5-6,CASSLVDGMNTEAFF,TGTGCCAGCAGCTTGGTGGACGGCATGAACACTGAAGCTTTCTTT
TRBJ2-4,NA,NA,TRBV4-1,CASSTGGGRAKNIQYF,TGCGCCAGCAGTACCGGGGGAGGCAGGGCCAAAAACATTCAGTACTTC
TRBJ2-7,NA,NA,TRBV28,CASSPTEYEQYF,TGTGCCAGCAGCCCGACGGAGTACGAGCAGTACTTC
TRBJ2-2,NA,NA,TRBV5-1,CASRQGTGELFF,TGCGCCAGCAGACAGGGCACCGGGGAGCTGTTTTTT
TRBJ2-6,NA,NA,TRBV5-1,CASSLGGSGANVLTF,TGCGCCAGCAGCTTGGGGGGCTCCGGGGCCAACGTCCTGACTTTC
TRBJ2-3,NA,NA,TRBV11-2,CASSWSLATDTQYF,TGTGCCAGCAGCTGGTCGCTAGCCACAGATACGCAGTATTTT
TRBJ2-7,NA,NA,TRBV21-1,CASSKFSPQGPYEQYF,TGTGCCAGCAGCAAATTCTCGCCGCAGGGACCCTACGAGCAGTACTTC
TRBJ1-2,NA,TRBD1,TRBV5-5,CASSQGQGLYGYTF,TGTGCCAGCAGCCAGGGACAGGGGCTCTATGGCTACACCTTC
TRBJ1-1,NA,NA,TRBV4-2,CASSQDWGGEAFF,TGTGCCAGCAGCCAAGACTGGGGAGGTGAAGCTTTCTTT
TRBJ2-2,few,TRBD1,TRBV5-1,CASSWTGTGNTGELFF,TGCGCCAGCAGCTGGACCGGGACAGGGAACACCGGGGAGCTGTTTTTT
TRBJ2-5,NA,TRBD1,TRBV28,CASSLRTGGETQYF,TGTGCCAGCAGTCTACGGACAGGGGGGGAGACCCAGTACTTC
TRBJ2-1,NA,TRBD1,TRBV6-5,CASRGTGTFYNEQFF,TGTGCCAGCAGAGGGACAGGGACTTTTTACAATGAGCAGTTCTTC
TRBJ1-5,NA,NA,TRBV6-5,CASGQLSNQPQHF,TGTGCCAGCGGGCAGCTTAGCAATCAGCCCCAGCATTTT